The 21 T cell receptor beta chains below all came from one sample that was sequenced in a study of T cell responses to AZD1222 COVID-19 vaccine. TCRdb's copy holds only in-frame clones and misses some; the assay was immunoSEQ multiplex PCR. Here the sample spans some 96,000 clones, 85% to 90% being singletons. Sequenced here: peripheral blood, sampled on day 0 of AZD1222 vaccination. These receptors all come from an adult in good health.

The chain recombines TRBV5-1 with TRBJ1-3, with a tentative D call TRBD1 (6 bases). V was trimmed by 1 base and J by 0 bases, leaving 11 bases between them. CDR1 is SGHRS and CDR2 is YFSETQ in the germline V gene. The CDR3 length is 16 residues. CDR3 amino acids: CASSLKGVSSGNTIYF. DNA for the CDR3: TGCGCCAGCAGCTTGAAGGGGGTGAGCTCTGGAAACACCATATATTTT.

The chain has TRBV11-2 and TRBJ2-4; TRBD1 might be the D (6 bases). The germline CDR1 and CDR2 sequences are SGHAT and FQNNGV. V was trimmed by 1 base and J by 7 bases, leaving 11 bases between them. This CDR3 comprises 14 residues. The CDR3 nucleotides read TGTGCCAGCAGCTTAGGGTCGGGACATAACATTCAGTACTTC. As protein: CASSLGSGHNIQYF.

This clone was recorded once. V usage is TRBV4-3 and J usage is TRBJ1-2; the D is unclear. The CDR3 length is 15 residues. Trimming removed 0 bases at V and 5 bases at J, with 13 bases between. The V gene's germline CDR1 is LGHNA and CDR2 YSLEER. The CDR3 protein is CASSQDGSGTYGYTF. CDR3 nucleotide sequence: TGCGCCAGCAGCCAAGATGGGTCGGGCACATATGGCTACACCTTC.

Ten or more counts support this clone. This chain uses TRBV28 with TRBJ2-3; TRBD2 matches 13 bases. Germline V gene lookup returns CDR1 MDHEN and CDR2 SYDVKM. CDR3 size: 16 residues. After removal of 2 bases from V and 4 bases from J, the junction contained 3 bases not matched to a gene. This chain's CDR3 is CASSLQTSGRPDTQYF. The CDR3 DNA reads as TGTGCCAGCAGTTTACAGACTAGCGGGAGGCCAGATACGCAGTATTTT.

The rearrangement joins TRBV6-5 to TRBJ2-7; perhaps TRBD1 as D (6 bases). CDR1 and CDR2 (germline): MNHEY, SVGAGI. There are 16 residues in the CDR3. V lost 0 bases to trimming and J lost 5 bases, with 17 bases between them. CDR3 amino acids: CASSYSRGVRGNEQYF. In DNA form, the CDR3 reads TGTGCCAGCAGTTACTCGAGGGGCGTCAGGGGCAACGAGCAGTACTTC.

The CDR3 sequence is CASSSGGQNNEQFF. As DNA, the CDR3 is TGTGCCAGCAGCTCCGGGGGGCAGAACAATGAGCAGTTCTTC. V is TRBV2 and J is TRBJ2-1, with D possibly TRBD2 on 7 matching bases. Looked up from germline, CDR1 is SNHLY and CDR2 is FYNNEI. The CDR3 runs 14 residues. Trimming shortened V by 6 bases and J by 5 bases, and 14 bases separated the two germline ends.

This clone was observed a handful of times. V usage is TRBV27 and J usage is TRBJ2-1; D unresolved. Trimming removed 6 bases at V and 7 bases at J, with 13 bases between. Per germline, CDR1 MNHEY and CDR2 SMNVEV (reference sequence). The CDR3 has 13 amino acids. This CDR3 is CASSPHGNNEQFF. The CDR3 DNA follows: TGTGCCAGCAGCCCACACGGAAATAATGAGCAGTTCTTC.

In this sample, this clone turned up once. The gene calls are TRBV6-5 and TRBJ1-2, with a possible D match to TRBD1 (5 bases). V lost 2 bases to trimming and J lost 5 bases, with 9 bases between them. Germline V gives CDR1 MNHEY, CDR2 SVGAGI. There are 13 residues in the CDR3. CDR3 sequence: CASSYGRAYGYTF. The DNA for the CDR3 is TGTGCCAGCAGTTACGGCAGGGCTTATGGCTACACCTTC.

The V and J genes are TRBV29-1 and TRBJ2-3; the match to TRBD1 covers 7 bases. The ends lost 6 bases at V and 2 bases at J; junction bases unmatched: 8. This CDR3 is 14 amino acids long. The germline V gene has CDR1 SQVTM and CDR2 ANQGSEA. DNA for the CDR3: TGCAGCGTAAGACAGGGAGTTTACACAGATACGCAGTATTTT. Translating gives CSVRQGVYTDTQYF.

The chain is built from TRBV28 and TRBJ2-7; no clear D. The CDR3 is 14 residues long. V dropped 6 bases and J dropped 1 base, with 13 bases sitting between them. Germline V CDR1 and CDR2: MDHEN, SYDVKM. The DNA for the CDR3 is TGTGCCAGCAGCTTCACGACGAAATCCTACGAGCAGTACTTC. The encoded protein is CASSFTTKSYEQYF.

The genes are TRBV19 and TRBJ2-1; D not resolved. Trimming took 3 bases from V and 5 from J, leaving 8 bases between them. This CDR3 has 13 residues. Germline V gene sequence: CDR1 LNHDA, CDR2 SQIVND (reference sequence). CDR3 bases: TGTGCCAGTAGTATCTTGGGGAACAATGAGCAGTTCTTC. Protein: CASSILGNNEQFF.

The chain carries TRBV3-1 (or the pseudogene TRBV3-2) and TRBJ2-3, with 7 bases identical to TRBD1. Trimming cost V 6 bases and J 1 base; bases outside gene matches: 4. Germline CDR1 LGHDT, CDR2 YNNKEL (reference sequence). This CDR3 spans 14 amino acids. The CDR3 loop is CASRTTGGTDTQYF. The DNA of the CDR3 is TGTGCCAGCAGGACAACAGGGGGCACAGATACGCAGTATTTT.

V usage is TRBV9 and J usage is TRBJ2-1, with a tentative D call TRBD1 (7 bases). The CDR3 spans 15 residues. V was cut by 0 bases and J by 1 base, with 8 bases left in between. Germline V gene lookup returns CDR1 SGDLS and CDR2 YYNGEE. The CDR3: CASSVAGGSYNEQFF. The CDR3 coding sequence is TGTGCCAGCAGCGTAGCAGGGGGGTCCTACAATGAGCAGTTCTTC.

This chain joins TRBV19 and TRBJ1-1; D is unclear. Per germline, CDR1 LNHDA and CDR2 SQIVND (reference sequence). V lost 2 bases and J 0 bases, leaving 7 bases between the germline ends. CDR3 length equals 14 residues. CDR3 loop: CASSIKGLNTEAFF. DNA of the CDR3: TGTGCCAGTAGTATAAAGGGCCTGAACACTGAAGCTTTCTTT.

The V gene is TRBV19, the J gene TRBJ2-3, with 9 bases matching TRBD2. The V gene's germline CDR1 is LNHDA and CDR2 SQIVND (reference sequence). With V trimmed by 7 bases and J by 4 bases, 9 bases remained unmatched. This CDR3 contains 15 residues. CDR3 sequence: CASNDRSGSADTQYF. DNA of the CDR3: TGTGCCAGTAACGATCGTAGCGGGAGCGCAGATACGCAGTATTTT.

The CDR3 loop reads CASSFNIDQPQHF. CDR3 DNA: TGTGCCAGCAGTTTTAATATCGATCAGCCCCAGCATTTT. The genes are TRBV12-3 or TRBV12-4 and TRBJ1-5; D gene uncertain. The CDR3 has 13 amino acids. Trimming stripped 3 bases from V and 5 bases from J, with 8 bases between.

The sample holds one count of this clone. The chain recombines TRBV6-6 with TRBJ1-1; maybe TRBD1 (5 bases). Germline V lookup: CDR1 MNHNY, CDR2 SVGAGI (reference sequence). Trimming removed 5 bases at V and 2 bases at J, with 12 bases between. The CDR3 length is 14 residues. The CDR3 DNA sequence: TGTGCCAGCAGTGATAGGGGCTTAAACACTGAAGCTTTCTTT. This encodes CASSDRGLNTEAFF.

The rearrangement links TRBV5-5 to TRBJ1-2; TRBD1 matches 9 bases. CDR1 is SGHKS and CDR2 is YYEKEE in the germline V gene (reference sequence). J gave up 4 bases and V 4 bases, and 14 bases lay outside the gene matches. The CDR3 runs 17 residues. The CDR3 sequence: CASSMATGGTFSYGYTF. In DNA form, the CDR3 reads TGTGCCAGCAGCATGGCGACAGGGGGAACTTTTAGCTATGGCTACACCTTC.

J is TRBJ2-5 and V is TRBV9; D unresolved. This CDR3 region has 15 residues. V gave up 4 bases and J gave up 1 base, with 14 bases separating them. Germline V lookup: CDR1 SGDLS, CDR2 YYNGEE. The CDR3: CASSPVAAIQETQYF. The CDR3 DNA sequence: TGTGCCAGCAGCCCAGTAGCAGCGATCCAAGAGACCCAGTACTTC.

V gene TRBV24-1 combines with J gene TRBJ2-3; TRBD2 matches 10 bases. Germline V gene lookup returns CDR1 KGHDR and CDR2 SFDVKD. The CDR3 length is 16 residues. With 4 bases clipped from V and 3 bases from J, the junction kept 6 bases outside the gene matches. CDR3 nucleotides: TGTGCCACCAGTGACTCTCTAGCGGGAGAAACAGATACGCAGTATTTT. Protein: CATSDSLAGETDTQYF.

This chain uses TRBV28 with TRBJ1-1; D possibly corresponds to TRBD1 (6 bases). CDR3 length: 14 amino acids. V lost 8 bases and J 8 bases, leaving 21 bases between the germline ends. Germline loops: CDR1 MDHEN, CDR2 SYDVKM. The CDR3 bases are TGTGCCAGCGGAAAGGAACAGGGAAGGATAGAAGCTTTCTTT. As protein: CASGKEQGRIEAFF.